One T cell receptor beta chain is described in this entry. Other DNA variants within this sample encode the same CDR3. The data were taken from a study of shared clonotypes between healthy human individuals. The donors were all Caucasian adults (living in Nashville, Tennessee). This CDR3 is built from 11 residues. Trimming took off 4 bases at V and 7 bases at J, with 10 bases between the two ends. Per germline, CDR1 GTSNPN and CDR2 SVGIG (reference sequence). Unsorted PBMC DNA was run through sequencing on ten immunoSEQ deep assay plates. Original processing methods: Filtering differed for immunoSEQ, which gave only junction sequences without quality scores. Sequencing used immunoSEQ multiplex PCR; TCRdb keeps in-frame clones, though not all of them. V and J calls and clone size are as listed in that table; D and trimming were resolved from the DNA. The sample lists more than 400,000 clones, 81% occurring once.

Sequencing used PBMCs. This rearrangement joins TRBV30 to TRBJ1-2; D is undetermined. This clonotype was sampled from a woman aged 40 to 55 in good health. Some clones in this sample may be carry-over from other donors' samples. CDR3 sequence (DNA): TGTGCCTGGACCTTAGGAGGTGGCTACACCTTC. Its translation is CAWTLGGGYTF.